The T cell receptor (beta chain) under discussion was sequenced for a study of cytomegalovirus exposure and HLA in healthy donors. From germline, CDR1 is SGHTA and CDR2 FQGNSA. Trimming stripped 0 bases from V and 5 bases from J, with 10 bases between. The CDR3 is made up of 14 amino acids. 13 Jbeta primers and 60 Vbeta primers were used for the PCR. TCRdb's copy holds only in-frame clones and misses some; the assay was immunoSEQ multiplex PCR. This sample has 85,000 to 130,000 clones, with roughly 78% found just once. This chain links TRBV7-2 with TRBJ2-5, with D hard to call. The receptor was isolated from a woman in her 40s in good health and CMV-seronegative. Sequenced material: PBMCs. This CDR3 is CASSLALNPETQYF. The DNA for the CDR3 is TGTGCCAGCAGCTTAGCCCTTAATCCTGAGACCCAGTACTTC. The whole variable domain, filled in from reference TRBV7-2 and TRBJ2-5, reads GAGVSQSPSNKVTEKGKDVELRCDPISGHTALYWYRQSLGQGLEFLIYFQGNSAPDKSGLPSDRFSAERTGGSVSTLTIQRTQQEDSAVYLCASSLALNPETQYFGPGTRLLVL.